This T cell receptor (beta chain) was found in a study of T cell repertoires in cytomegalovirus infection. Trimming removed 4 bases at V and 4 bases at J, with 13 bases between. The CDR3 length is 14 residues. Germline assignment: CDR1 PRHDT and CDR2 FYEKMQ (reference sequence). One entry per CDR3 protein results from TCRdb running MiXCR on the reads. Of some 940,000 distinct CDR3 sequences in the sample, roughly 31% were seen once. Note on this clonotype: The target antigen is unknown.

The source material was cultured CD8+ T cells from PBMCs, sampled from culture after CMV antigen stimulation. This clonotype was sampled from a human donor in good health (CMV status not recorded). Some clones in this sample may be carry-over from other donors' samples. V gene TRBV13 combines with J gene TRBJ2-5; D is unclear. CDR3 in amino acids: CASSSTRLPETQYF. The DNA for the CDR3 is TGTGCCAGCAGCTCAACTCGTTTACCAGAGACCCAGTACTTC. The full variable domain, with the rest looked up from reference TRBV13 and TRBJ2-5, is AAGVIQSPRHLIKEKRETATLKCYPIPRHDTVYWYQQGPGQDPQFLISFYEKMQSDKGSIPDRFSAQQFSDYHSELNMSSLELGDSALYFCASSSTRLPETQYFGPGTRLLVL.